This record concerns one T cell receptor beta chain sequence. Its recognized antigen is unknown. No per-base quality is available; no much larger clone lies one base away. These data originate in a study of shared clonotypes between healthy human individuals (dated by TCRdb to between 2020 and 2021). Looking at the study overall: The cohort included a few men and two women between 18 and 49 years of age. Per donor, leukapheresis produced somewhere between about 0.8 and 9.5 billion PBMCs. To increase sequencing depth and limit assay-specific biases, TCR repertoire library preparation and sequencing were carried out by different laboratories using diverse techniques. Per donor, three plates each were used for CD4 naive and CD4 memory, two for CD8 naive, and one for CD8 memory. To estimate repertoire size and how much clonotypes are shared between individuals, the study performed deep sequencing of blood TCR repertoires from roughly five healthy adults.

The donors were healthy, HIV-negative adults with no recently reported acute infections or vaccinations. Every donor was a Caucasian adult residing in Nashville, Tennessee, USA. CD4+ T cells were enriched by magnetic negative selection, after which naive cells were positively selected on CD45RA and the negative fraction was taken as the memory subset. Blood was obtained by leukapheresis, after which PBMCs were separated by Ficoll-Histopaque density gradient centrifugation and cryopreserved in liquid nitrogen vapor phase. Purity and quantity of every magnetically sorted T cell population were checked by analytical flow cytometry. Genomic DNA was isolated from each sorted fraction and quantified by UV absorbance on a Nanodrop 2000c. The V and J ends are trimmed by 4 bases and 5 bases, leaving 11 bases between them. Counted from cysteine to phenylalanine, this CDR3 has 13 amino acids. Just the 39-base CDR3 DNA is kept, in frame starting at base 1. Looking up the germline V gene yields CDR1 WSHSY and CDR2 SAAADI.

Overall study results and their limits: Naive subsets generally had larger estimated clonotype richness than memory subsets. Across a few donors, about 5% of naive CD4, over 3% of naive CD8, 2.3% of memory CD4, and approximately 0.4% of memory CD8 clonotypes were shared. Clonotypes shared by all four sorted-subset donors showed higher generation probabilities than non-shared clonotypes. Because the study included only a small number of donors, the genetic and exposure-history diversity represented was limited. Rarefaction of sorted-subset datasets indicated incomplete sequencing despite the large sequencing depth. Only blood was sampled, and tissue TCR repertoires likely differ from those in blood. Based on pairwise subsampling, the degree of clonotype sharing among donors was expected to be affected by sequencing depth.

Using the deep immunoSEQ assay, multiplex PCR amplified TCR CDR3 regions from genomic DNA. For each cell subset, the extracted genomic DNA was distributed evenly across all wells of several immunoSEQ 96-well plates, and each plate served as one replicate. For sorted subsets, each replicate PCR was loaded with about 0.2 ug genomic DNA, equivalent to about 30,000 T cell genomes. Purified libraries were quantified with a Qubit 3.0 fluorometer, sized on a Bioanalyzer 2100, and re-quantified with the KAPA Library Quantification kit. A separate single-read 150-cycle Illumina NextSeq 550 flow cell was used to sequence each immunoSEQ 96-well plate. Concerning the study's data processing: Because only junctional sequences without quality scores were contained in the immunoSEQ output, filtering matching that applied to full-length reads could not be performed. To assign V/J genes and CDR3, sequences were annotated using PyIR, a Python wrapper for IgBLAST v1.9, with IMGT germline references. Reads with weak V/J assignments (E-value above 1e-6), missing CDR3, stop codons, out-of-frame junctions, or ambiguous translated residues were removed. V3J clonotypes were defined as sequences sharing the same inferred V gene, J gene, and CDR3 amino acid sequence. Percentage overlap between repertoires was calculated by dividing the number of shared unique clonotypes by the size of the smaller repertoire. Three approaches were used to assess repertoire richness: RTK rarefaction, the Chao1 estimator, and Recon v2.1 estimates of unobserved clonotypes. For all TCRbeta clonotypes obtained by the gDNA method from four donors, generation probabilities were computed with OLGA. TCRdb stores this immuneACCESS table with in-frame sequences only. Part of the clones is absent; in the studies checked, under half of the shortfall reflects unresolved V genes, and no reason is known for the rest. V and J calls and clone size are those listed in that table; D and trimming were worked out from the DNA. For this sample the table gives over a million clones, of which about 75% were detected only once. Over 1.3% of the sample is in the top ten clones.

Sequenced material: memory CD4+ T cells sorted from blood. Per the publication, the cell subset or site label means: CD45RA-negative fraction. This chain joins TRBV10-2 to TRBJ1-1, with the D gene uncertain. The source of this sequence is a man between 18 and 35 years old in good health. Read as DNA, the sequence is TGCGCCAGCAGTGGGTCAATTGGGACTGAAGCTTTCTTT. Its amino acids are CASSGSIGTEAFF.